A single sample gave rise to the 27 T cell receptor beta chains below, sequenced in a study of shared clonotypes between healthy human individuals (dated by TCRdb to about 2020). The receptor library was made with the immunoSEQ multiplex PCR assay. This is the immuneACCESS table as TCRdb keeps it, with only in-frame sequences that have V and J called. A part of the clones is gone; compared with another copy, unresolved V genes explain less than half, and the rest is unexplained. The sample profile shows about 1.9 million clones; 93% of them were found once. The ten biggest clones cover approximately 1.7% of the sample. CD8 naive samples consisted of CD45RO-negative cells that were positively selected for CCR7, yielding a CD45RA+CCR7+ population without TemRA cells. The sequenced sample was naive CD8+ T cells from PBMCs. What the cell subset or site label conveys for this sample: CD45RA+CCR7+. These receptor sequences come from a man between 18 and 29 years old in good health. Some clones in this sample may be carry-over from other donors' samples.

This sequence joins TRBV27 and TRBJ2-1, with D tentatively TRBD1 (6 bases). The CDR3 contains 16 residues. V was clipped by 8 bases and J by 0 bases, with 17 bases between them. Looked up from germline, CDR1 is MNHEY and CDR2 is SMNVEV (reference sequence). The CDR3 region is CASGPTGSSSYNEQFF. The CDR3 nucleotides read TGTGCCAGCGGTCCAACAGGGAGTAGCTCCTACAATGAGCAGTTCTTC.

J is TRBJ2-1 and V is TRBV27, with D perhaps matching TRBD1 (6 bases). With 4 bases removed from V and 7 bases from J, the gap between germline ends came to 17 bases. From germline, CDR1 is MNHEY and CDR2 SMNVEV (reference sequence). The CDR3 length is 15 residues. DNA for the CDR3: TGTGCCAGCAGTTGGGACCCCGTAGGGGGTAATGAGCAGTTCTTC. Protein: CASSWDPVGGNEQFF.

This sequence joins TRBV12-5 and TRBJ2-5; TRBD2 might be the D (5 bases). The CDR3 has 13 amino acids. V was clipped by 5 bases and J by 4 bases, with 11 bases between them. The germline gives CDR1 LGHNT, CDR2 FRNRAP. CDR3 sequence: CASGPGNLETQYF. The CDR3, as DNA: TGTGCTAGTGGTCCCGGGAATTTAGAGACCCAGTACTTC.

The genes are TRBV7-2 and TRBJ2-7, with D hard to call. Trimming removed 5 bases from V and 1 base from J, with 12 bases in between. CDR1 SGHTA and CDR2 FQGNSA come from the germline V gene. The CDR3 length is 14 residues. The CDR3 sequence: CASSLRQVSYEQYF. The CDR3 bases are TGTGCCAGCAGCCTGAGACAAGTATCCTACGAGCAGTACTTC.

The CDR3 protein is CASSFAGQEQYF. For the CDR3, the DNA is TGTGCCAGCAGTTTTGCAGGGCAAGAGCAGTACTTC. The rearrangement joins TRBV28 to TRBJ2-7; D is possibly TRBD1 (5 bases). Germline assignment: CDR1 MDHEN and CDR2 SYDVKM. V lost 3 bases, J lost 7 bases, and 10 bases lay in between. This CDR3 has 12 residues.

The chain has TRBV19 and TRBJ2-1; tentative D call: TRBD1 (6 bases). Germline CDR1 is LNHDA and CDR2 is SQIVND (reference sequence). This CDR3 is built from 15 residues. Between the trimmed V and J ends, which lost 1 base and 6 bases, there was a span of 13 bases. CDR3 bases: TGTGCCAGTAGTATAGGGGGGCTAAGCTCCAATGAGCAGTTCTTC. This codes for CASSIGGLSSNEQFF.

This clone was observed a single time. The chain has TRBV27 and TRBJ2-3, with 9 positions matching TRBD2. Trimming took 4 bases from V and 3 from J; bases not matched to a gene: 8. Germline-derived CDR1 and CDR2 are MNHEY and SMNVEV (reference sequence). This CDR3 spans 16 amino acids. The DNA for the CDR3 is TGTGCCAGCAGTTGGTATAGCGGGAGTGGTACAGATACGCAGTATTTT. Translating it yields CASSWYSGSGTDTQYF.

The rearrangement joins TRBV29-1 to TRBJ2-7, with a possible D match to TRBD1 (5 bases). CDR3 size: 13 residues. Trimming cost V 4 bases and J 2 bases, with 12 bases left between them. Germline-derived CDR1 and CDR2 are SQVTM and ANQGSEA. CDR3 nucleotide sequence: TGCAGCGTTGTCGTCCCAGGGACCTACGAGCAGTACTTC. This translates into CSVVVPGTYEQYF.

The chain uses TRBV7-8 and TRBJ2-5, with a weak D call TRBD1 (5 bases). The CDR3 loop spans 14 amino acids. Germline lookup yields CDR1 SGHVS and CDR2 FQNEAQ. V was clipped by 5 bases and J by 1 base, with 11 bases between them. CDR3 coding DNA: TGTGCCAGCAGCCCTCAGGGCCTCCAAGAGACCCAGTACTTC. This encodes CASSPQGLQETQYF.

The CDR3 DNA is TGTGCCAGCAGCACCGGGGCCTCGTACGAGCAGTACTTC. It encodes CASSTGASYEQYF. The chain couples TRBV5-5 to TRBJ2-7; D may match TRBD1 or TRBD2 (5 bases each). Germline V CDR1 and CDR2: SGHKS, YYEKEE (reference sequence). The ends were cut back, 4 bases at V and 4 bases at J, with 12 bases in the middle. This CDR3 spans 13 amino acids.

This clone has just one count. The V gene is TRBV28, the J gene TRBJ2-3; the D gene is possibly TRBD1 (5 bases). In germline, CDR1 is MDHEN, CDR2 SYDVKM. With 2 bases removed from V and 4 bases from J, the gap between germline ends came to 13 bases. The CDR3 totals 15 residues. CDR3 nucleotides: TGTGCCAGCAGTTTAATAGAGGCAGGGCCAGATACGCAGTATTTT. As protein: CASSLIEAGPDTQYF.

V usage is TRBV9 and J usage is TRBJ1-2; tentative D call: TRBD1 (6 bases). The CDR3 length is 13 residues. Germline V gene sequence: CDR1 SGDLS, CDR2 YYNGEE. V was pared by 0 bases and J by 6 bases, with 9 bases between. The chain's CDR3 is CASSVGGGNGYTF. The CDR3, as DNA: TGTGCCAGCAGCGTAGGAGGGGGAAATGGCTACACCTTC.

The chain links TRBV2 to TRBJ1-1; 7 bases match TRBD1. This CDR3 has 14 amino acids. Unmatched junction bases numbered 14, after V lost 9 bases and J lost 7 bases. Germline V gene data show CDR1 as SNHLY and CDR2 as FYNNEI. The CDR3 is CARPRGTAKGEAFF. CDR3 coding DNA: TGTGCCAGGCCGAGGGGGACAGCAAAAGGTGAAGCTTTCTTT.

J is TRBJ1-3 and V is TRBV4-1; a weak D match, TRBD1 (5 bases). The germline V gene has CDR1 MGHRA and CDR2 YSYEKL. The CDR3 length is 14 residues. The V end was cut by 2 bases, the J end by 4 bases, with 9 bases between. This chain's CDR3 is CASSQIGDGNTIYF. CDR3 bases: TGCGCCAGCAGCCAAATAGGGGACGGAAACACCATATATTTT.

V is TRBV19 and J is TRBJ1-1; weak D call: TRBD1 (5 bases). V lost 7 bases, J lost 0 bases, and 15 bases lay in between. This CDR3 comprises 15 residues. The V gene's germline CDR1 is LNHDA and CDR2 SQIVND (reference sequence). The CDR3 DNA sequence: TGTGCCAGTAATCGGGACGGACCAATGAACACTGAAGCTTTCTTT. This translates into CASNRDGPMNTEAFF.

V and J are TRBV12-5 and TRBJ1-1; tentatively, D is TRBD1 (5 bases). Germline V gene sequence: CDR1 LGHNT, CDR2 FRNRAP. V lost 0 bases to trimming and J lost 1 base, with 30 bases between them. This CDR3 has 22 residues. The CDR3 is CASGLVPPTGWGLGWGNTEAFF. CDR3 nucleotide sequence: TGTGCTAGTGGTTTGGTACCCCCCACAGGTTGGGGCTTAGGTTGGGGGAACACTGAAGCTTTCTTT.

The rearrangement links TRBV7-9 to TRBJ1-1; D gene uncertain. Trimming cost V 4 bases and J 4 bases, with 13 bases left between them. CDR1 and CDR2 from the germline V gene are SEHNR and FQNEAQ (reference sequence). The CDR3 sequence is 14 residues long. The CDR3: CASSSRYSITEAFF. The CDR3 DNA follows: TGTGCCAGCAGCTCTAGGTACAGTATCACTGAAGCTTTCTTT.

The rearrangement joins TRBV19 to TRBJ1-5; D call uncertain. V was cut by 8 bases and J by 6 bases, with 17 bases left in between. Germline CDR1 is LNHDA and CDR2 is SQIVND (reference sequence). The CDR3 runs to 14 residues. As DNA, the CDR3 is TGTGCCAGTTGCGCACCCGGGCACGGTCAGCCCCAGCATTTT. It specifies CASCAPGHGQPQHF.

J is TRBJ1-5 and V is TRBV7-2, with D maybe TRBD1 (5 bases). Trimming pared 1 base from V and 4 bases from J, leaving 14 bases between. Germline CDR1 and CDR2: SGHTA and FQGNSA. The CDR3 has 16 residues. The CDR3 DNA is TGTGCCAGCAGCTTAGTGTGGGCAGGGAGTAATCAGCCCCAGCATTTT. It encodes CASSLVWAGSNQPQHF.

This chain links TRBV7-8 with TRBJ1-2; 7 bases match TRBD1. The CDR3 runs to 15 residues. V shed 5 bases, J shed 6 bases, and the junction held 12 bases outside the gene matches. The germline V gene has CDR1 SGHVS and CDR2 FQNEAQ. CDR3: CASSPTPSRGDGYTF. The CDR3 DNA follows: TGTGCCAGCAGCCCCACCCCCAGCAGGGGGGATGGCTACACCTTC. The whole variable domain, filled in from reference TRBV7-8 and TRBJ1-2, reads GAGVSQSPRYKVAKRGQDVALRCDPISGHVSLFWYQQALGQGPEFLTYFQNEAQLDKSGLPSDRFFAERPEGSVSTLKIQRTQQEDSAVYLCASSPTPSRGDGYTFGSGTRLTVV.

The V gene is TRBV7-9, the J gene TRBJ2-3; possible D gene TRBD1, 7 bases. Per the germline V gene, CDR1 is SEHNR and CDR2 is FQNEAQ (reference sequence). This CDR3 is built from 15 residues. Trimming took 5 bases from V and 2 from J, leaving 14 bases between them. The DNA of the CDR3 is TGTGCCAGCAGCCCAGGGGGGCCTCTCACAGATACGCAGTATTTT. It encodes CASSPGGPLTDTQYF. Supplemented by reference TRBV7-9 and TRBJ2-3, the full variable domain reads DTGVSQNPRHKITKRGQNVTFRCDPISEHNRLYWYRQTLGQGPEFLTYFQNEAQLEKSRLLSDRFSAERPKGSFSTLEIQRTEQGDSAMYLCASSPGGPLTDTQYFGPGTRLTVL.

The rearrangement joins TRBV27 to TRBJ2-7; a possible D gene is TRBD2 (6 bases). With 5 bases removed from V and 0 bases from J, the gap between germline ends came to 14 bases. CDR1 is MNHEY and CDR2 is SMNVEV in the germline V gene (reference sequence). The CDR3 spans 15 residues. CDR3 region: CASSPFSGNSYEQYF. The CDR3 coding sequence is TGTGCCAGCAGTCCGTTTAGCGGCAACTCCTACGAGCAGTACTTC.

V is TRBV28 and J is TRBJ2-3; D is unresolved. The length of the CDR3 is 16 residues. The V and J ends lost 2 bases and 0 bases respectively, with 12 bases between them. Per germline, CDR1 MDHEN and CDR2 SYDVKM. CDR3 nucleotide sequence: TGTGCCAGCAGTTTACTCGGAACACTTAGCACAGATACGCAGTATTTT. It is translated as CASSLLGTLSTDTQYF.

V gene TRBV11-2 combines with J gene TRBJ1-2, with D unresolved. The CDR3 loop spans 14 amino acids. V was trimmed by 7 bases and J by 0 bases, leaving 12 bases between them. Germline values: CDR1 SGHAT, CDR2 FQNNGV. CDR3 loop: CASTQDGPNYGYTF. CDR3 DNA: TGTGCCAGCACCCAGGACGGACCTAACTATGGCTACACCTTC.

The DNA for the CDR3 is TGCGCCAGCAGCTTGGGGACAGGGCCTCTTACTAACACTGAAGCTTTCTTT. Translated: CASSLGTGPLTNTEAFF. The rearrangement uses TRBV5-1 and TRBJ1-1; 8 bases fit TRBD1. The CDR3 has 17 amino acids. With 0 bases clipped from V and 2 bases from J, the junction kept 9 bases outside the gene matches. CDR1 and CDR2 from the germline V gene are SGHRS and YFSETQ.

The rearrangement links TRBV28 to TRBJ2-7; no clear D. Germline CDR1 MDHEN, CDR2 SYDVKM. The CDR3 is 14 residues long. V was clipped by 3 bases and J by 6 bases, with 15 bases between them. The CDR3: CASSFLAGVSEQYF. CDR3 DNA sequence: TGTGCCAGCAGTTTTTTGGCTGGCGTCAGCGAGCAGTACTTC.

The chain combines TRBV27 with TRBJ2-1, with 11 bases fitting TRBD2. CDR1 and CDR2 (germline): MNHEY, SMNVEV (reference sequence). V trimming: 2 bases; J trimming: 10 bases; junction bases outside the gene matches: 7. The CDR3 covers 15 residues. Written as DNA, the CDR3 is TGTGCCAGCAGTTTACGGACTAGCGGGCCCCCCGAGCAGTTCTTC. It specifies CASSLRTSGPPEQFF.